A selection of T cell receptor beta chains follows, all from one sample in a study of type 1 regulatory T cells. No cognate antigen is known for these TCRs. TCRdb re-analysed the reads in MiXCR, keeping a single row per CDR3 protein. This table holds about 62,000 distinct CDR3 sequences, over 50% found once. The sample taken for sequencing was cultured non-Tr1 T cells, either the whole culture or a sorted T cell fraction (not recorded which). The origin of the receptors is a human donor in good health. The CDR3 runs from the conserved cysteine through the conserved F or W. The D gene is left open where the match is weak. Clone size is not always given. Where it is, it says once, few, many or a class for expanded clones.

>TRBV19|.|TRBJ2-5|14|few
TGTGCCAGTAGTCCTCTTTCAGACCAAGAGACCCAGTACTTC
CASSPLSDQETQYF
>TRBV19|.|TRBJ2-3|16|.
TGTGCCAGTAGTATAGGTGGCGGGTTACCTTCAGATACGCAGTATTTT
CASSIGGGLPSDTQYF
>TRBV6-2/TRBV6-3|.|TRBJ1-2|14|.
TGTGCCAGCAGTTATATCCTGGCGGACTATGGCTACACCTTC
CASSYILADYGYTF
>TRBV12-3/TRBV12-4|TRBD1|TRBJ2-7|14|.
TGTGCCAGCAGTTTCTCGGGACAGGGAGTCGAGCAGTACTTC
CASSFSGQGVEQYF
>TRBV28|.|TRBJ2-7|15|.
TGTGCCAGCAGTGAAGCCGGGACAAGGGGTTACGAGCAGTACTTC
CASSEAGTRGYEQYF
>TRBV7-9|.|TRBJ2-5|15|few
TGTGCCAGCAGCTCCCGAAGGGTTGGGAAAGAGACCCAGTACTTC
CASSSRRVGKETQYF
>TRBV5-1|.|TRBJ1-1|13|.
TGCGCCAGCAGCTTGACAGGAGACACTGAAGCTTTCTTT
CASSLTGDTEAFF
>TRBV11-2|TRBD1|TRBJ2-1|16|.
TGTGCCAGCAGCCGAGATAGGACAGGGGGGTTCAATGAGCAGTTCTTC
CASSRDRTGGFNEQFF
>TRBV6-2/TRBV6-3|TRBD2|TRBJ2-1|15|.
TGTGCCAGCAGGAAAAGCGGGAGTACGTCCAATGAGCAGTTCTTC
CASRKSGSTSNEQFF
>TRBV4-1|.|TRBJ2-7|14|once
TGCGCCAGCAGCCCCATCTCGACAGTGGAAGAGCAGTACTTC
CASSPISTVEEQYF
>TRBV5-1|.|TRBJ1-2|13|.
TGCGCCAGCAGCGCGACCGTTCGCTATGGCTACACCTTC
CASSATVRYGYTF
>TRBV5-1|TRBD2|TRBJ2-1|14|.
TGCGCCACCAGGACTAGCTTCAATTTCGATGAGCAGTTCTTC
CATRTSFNFDEQFF
>TRBV7-9|TRBD2|TRBJ2-1|15|.
TGTGCCAGCAGCTTAGAGGGGGATAGCGGGAGGGAGCAGTTCTTC
CASSLEGDSGREQFF
>TRBV4-1|.|TRBJ2-3|15|.
TGCGCCAGCAGCCAAGTAGTTTTTGGGGGCGTCACGCAGTATTTT
CASSQVVFGGVTQYF
>TRBV19|.|TRBJ1-1|14|.
TGTGCCAGTAGTATAGATCTCCGGCAGGGGAAAGCTTTCTTT
CASSIDLRQGKAFF
>TRBV28|TRBD2|TRBJ2-5|18|.
TGTGCCAGCAGTTTTAGGTCTGGGATAGCGGGAAGTGGAGAGACCCAGTACTTC
CASSFRSGIAGSGETQYF
>TRBV5-1|TRBD2|TRBJ2-2|18|.
TGCGCCAGCAGCTTACGCGTACTAGCGGGAGATAACACCGGGGAGCTGTTTTTT
CASSLRVLAGDNTGELFF
>TRBV28|.|TRBJ2-1|11|.
TGTGCCAGCAGTACCATTGAGGAGCAGTTCTTC
CASSTIEEQFF
>TRBV4-2|.|TRBJ1-5|17|.
TGTGCCAGCAGCCGCCTTGACAGTGCAGATAGCAATCAGCCCCAGCATTTT
CASSRLDSADSNQPQHF
>TRBV19|TRBD2|TRBJ2-1|16|few
TGTGCCAGTAGTACCCTTCTAGCGGGGGGGTACAATGAGCAGTTCTTC
CASSTLLAGGYNEQFF
>TRBV12-3/TRBV12-4|TRBD1|TRBJ1-2|13|.
TGTGCCAGCAGCCCCCGGGACAGTTATGGCTACACCTTC
CASSPRDSYGYTF
>TRBV3-1|.|TRBJ2-3|14|.
TGTGCCAGCAGCCAACAGGGGTCCACAGATACGCAGTATTTT
CASSQQGSTDTQYF
>TRBV6-2/TRBV6-3|TRBD1|TRBJ1-4|14|.
TGTGCCAGCAGTGACACAGGGGGCGGTGAAAAACTGTTTTTT
CASSDTGGGEKLFF
>TRBV7-2|TRBD1|TRBJ1-1|13|.
TGTGCCAGCAGCACAGACAGGGTCACTGAAGCTTTCTTT
CASSTDRVTEAFF
>TRBV9|.|TRBJ2-1|15|.
TGTGCCAGCAGCGTAGGCGGGACAGATTACAATGAGCAGTTCTTC
CASSVGGTDYNEQFF
>TRBV20-1|TRBD2|TRBJ2-3|15|.
TGCAGTGCTCTGAAGACTAGCGGGCGCACAGATACGCAGTATTTT
CSALKTSGRTDTQYF
>TRBV20-1|.|TRBJ2-5|13|.
TGCAGTGCTAGGGTGCCAGGGCAAGAGACCCAGTACTTC
CSARVPGQETQYF
>TRBV12-3/TRBV12-4|.|TRBJ1-5|18|.
TGTGCCAGCAGTTCACTTATATCGGGGTTGGGTAGCAATCAGCCCCAGCATTTT
CASSSLISGLGSNQPQHF
>TRBV20-1|.|TRBJ1-1|14|.
TGCAGTGCTAGAGATCCGCAGGGGACGACTGAAGCTTTCTTT
CSARDPQGTTEAFF
>TRBV20-1|.|TRBJ2-2|13|.
TGCAGTGCTGACAGAACTGACACCGGGGAGCTGTTTTTT
CSADRTDTGELFF
>TRBV5-1|.|TRBJ2-7|12|few
TGCGCCAGCAGCTTGATAGGACTCGAGCAGTACTTC
CASSLIGLEQYF
>TRBV4-1|TRBD2|TRBJ2-1|17|.
TGCGCCAGCAGCCAAGGGTTACTAGCGAGGTCCTACAATGAGCAGTTCTTC
CASSQGLLARSYNEQFF
>TRBV7-3|TRBD2|TRBJ2-2|16|.
TGTGCCAGCAGCCCTGGGACTAGCGGGCCTACCGGGGAGCTGTTTTTT
CASSPGTSGPTGELFF
>TRBV5-1|.|TRBJ1-1|19|few
TGCGCCAGCAGCTATAGCGGGCAGTTCCAAAAGAGGGGTAACACTGAAGCTTTCTTT
CASSYSGQFQKRGNTEAFF
>TRBV24-1|.|TRBJ1-5|14|few
TGTGCCACCAGTGGGGACGGAGCCCATCAGCCCCAGCATTTT
CATSGDGAHQPQHF
>TRBV7-9|TRBD2|TRBJ2-1|16|.
TGTGCCAGCAGCTTTTTTCCTCGCGGGAGGATTCATGAGCAGTTCTTC
CASSFFPRGRIHEQFF
>TRBV7-9|TRBD1|TRBJ1-1|15|.
TGTGCCAGCAGGTTTTCCACAGGGGCCAGCACTGAAGCTTTCTTT
CASRFSTGASTEAFF
>TRBV18|TRBD2|TRBJ2-7|14|.
TGTGCCAGCTCACCCGGACTAGCGGGAGACGAGCAGTACTTC
CASSPGLAGDEQYF
>TRBV29-1|.|TRBJ2-4|13|.
TGCAGCGTTCAAGACTGGGGGGTGCACATTCAGTACTTC
CSVQDWGVHIQYF
>TRBV5-4|TRBD2|TRBJ2-1|14|.
TGTGCCAGCAGCTTGGGGACTAGTTTCAATGAGCAGTTCTTC
CASSLGTSFNEQFF
>TRBV5-1|TRBD1|TRBJ2-7|14|.
TGCGCCAGCAGCCCGGGACAGGGGAGAGACGAGCAGTACTTC
CASSPGQGRDEQYF
>TRBV30|TRBD1|TRBJ2-7|14|.
TGTGCCTGGAGGAGGACAGGTACATCTTACGAGCAGTACTTC
CAWRRTGTSYEQYF
>TRBV20-1|TRBD1|TRBJ2-1|14|.
TGCAGTGCTCCTCGGGACAGGAAGGGCAATGAGCAGTTCTTC
CSAPRDRKGNEQFF
>TRBV19|TRBD1|TRBJ1-2|15|once
TGTGCCAGTAGGGACAGGGGCCGAGCTAACTATGGCTACACCTTC
CASRDRGRANYGYTF
>TRBV11-2|TRBD2|TRBJ2-5|18|.
TGTGCCAGCAGTATTAGCGGGAGGAGGGGTACTAGGCAAGAGACCCAGTACTTC
CASSISGRRGTRQETQYF
>TRBV5-6|TRBD1|TRBJ1-1|14|.
TGTGCCAGCAGCTTGGCCAGAGACAGGGGGCAAGCTTTCTTT
CASSLARDRGQAFF
>TRBV5-1|.|TRBJ1-1|15|.
TGCGCCAGCAGCCGGAGTACAGGGTCGAACACTGAAGCTTTCTTT
CASSRSTGSNTEAFF
>TRBV5-1|TRBD2|TRBJ2-1|14|once
TGCGCCAGCAGCTCCGGGACTAGCCCAAATGAGCAGTTCTTC
CASSSGTSPNEQFF
>TRBV27|.|TRBJ2-1|17|.
TGTGCCAGCAGTTTATCGTGGACTGACCGGGCTTACAATGAGCAGTTCTTC
CASSLSWTDRAYNEQFF
>TRBV7-2|TRBD1|TRBJ2-1|18|.
TGTGCCAGCAATCGACTTCCGGGACAGGGGGCGACGGCGGCTGAGCAGTTCTTC
CASNRLPGQGATAAEQFF
>TRBV28|TRBD1|TRBJ1-2|12|.
TGTGCCAGCAGTCCCGGACAGGCAGAGGACACCTTC
CASSPGQAEDTF
>TRBV5-1|.|TRBJ2-1|15|.
TGCGCCAGCAGATTGGACGCAAGCTCCTACAATGAGCAGTTCTTC
CASRLDASSYNEQFF
>TRBV20-1|.|TRBJ2-7|11|.
TGCAGTTGGACAGATTACTACGAGCAGTACTTC
CSWTDYYEQYF